This paragraph covers one T cell receptor (beta chain) sequence. Which antigen it targets is not known. Per-nucleotide qualities are absent, and no much larger clonotype sits a single base away. All donors were healthy Caucasians. Three pairs of female monozygotic twins, all aged 18 to 29 years, made up the twin cohort. Positive isolation kits from Invitrogen were used to isolate the CD4+ and CD8+ T cell populations. These data are taken from a study of identical twins (dated by TCRdb to the mid-2010s). Study-wide context: TCR alpha and beta repertoires from monozygotic twins, unrelated adults of various ages and cord blood were deep-sequenced to test whether fetal clonotypes persist. To rule out contamination, the twin experiments were replicated at different times with different library preparation protocols. On the study overall, not on this receptor specifically: Invariant T cells such as MAIT and iNKT could partly confound zero-insertion analyses, although diverse VJ usage argued against such confounding for most clonotypes. Out-of-frame TCR alpha sequences shared between twins showed an excess of low generation-probability sequences compared with coincidental sharing between unrelated individuals. Because the same donors could not be followed over many years, the conclusions depended on cross-sectional statistical analysis. Out-of-frame TCR alpha sharing in monozygotic twins was systematically underestimated by recombination models, whereas sharing between unrelated individuals was in agreement with the recombination models. A weaker excess of twin sharing was found in beta out-of-frame sequences because the signal-to-noise ratio was lowered by fewer shared sequences. Abundant cord blood beta clonotypes had fewer insertions, young adult naive repertoires showed a similar but weaker trend, and memory repertoires showed no such trend.

Receptor libraries were prepared by 5' RACE. Sequencing was carried out with an Illumina HiSeq 2000. Template switching added a universal primer binding site, and the final cDNA carried a unique molecular identifier that allowed TCR cDNA molecules to be counted accurately. Specific primers in the conserved constant-segment region were used to synthesize first-strand cDNA for TCR alpha and beta chains. To control for contamination, every cDNA library carried two barcodes: a SMART-Mk sample barcode plus Illumina barcodes. TruSeq adapter sequences, together with Illumina sample barcodes, were added in two successive PCR steps. TCR alpha and beta cDNA libraries were sequenced on the Illumina HiSeq platform with custom primers. On the authors' methods: Unique molecular identifiers were extracted from raw reads with MiGEC, and CDR3 positions were determined with MiXCR. Recombination models were inferred per individual with the repgenHMM and IGoR tools using an EM algorithm. The tcR package in R was used for shared clonotype analysis, with sharing normalized by the product of cloneset sizes. Out-of-frame nonproductive sequences were analyzed to study raw recombination free of thymic and clonal selection effects. TCRdb handled the public reads itself, with Q25 trimming in fastp and clone calling in MiXCR, and kept productive beta chains. Rows matching on CDR3 protein sequence are summarized as one entry with the most common DNA and genes. TCRdb, not the original authors, processed these V and J calls. Across this sample there are roughly 470,000 distinct CDR3 sequences, with roughly an eighth seen only once. Clones ranked in the top ten supply approximately 1% of the sample.

Deletion took 0 bases off V and 6 bases off J, with a span of 11 bases between the germline ends. Including cysteine and phenylalanine, the CDR3 has 13 amino acids. The entry retains the CDR3 DNA only, 39 bases that are in frame from base 1. Per the germline V gene (reference sequence), DFQATT is the CDR1 and SNEGSKA is the CDR2. The sample was also reused in another study, on yellow fever vaccine responses in identical twins. As the second publication notes: The authors reported that the T cell response to vaccination in identical twins appeared partly convergent and partly personalized. In the study, vaccine-responding T cell clones were precisely tracked in identical twins.

The sequence is built from TRBV20-1 and TRBJ1-2, with the D segment identity uncertain. The sequence was obtained from a woman younger than 30 in good health. What was sequenced was CD4+ T cells sorted from blood. The base sequence is TGCAGTGCTAGAGACGGGCGAAGGGATGGCTACACCTTC. Translated, this gives CSARDGRRDGYTF.